These 24 T cell receptor beta chains share one sample of origin, sequenced in a study of control samples from healthy donors and cancer patients. Generated by immunoSEQ multiplex PCR, the TCRdb table keeps only in-frame clones and is missing some. The table lists some 74,000 clones, 94% of them singletons. The sample consisted of blood. These receptors all come from a woman in her 30s in good health.

This clone was seen just once. The chain recombines TRBV9 with TRBJ1-2; 8 bases line up with TRBD1. The CDR3 spans 14 residues. The germline gives CDR1 SGDLS, CDR2 YYNGEE. V lost 3 bases to trimming and J lost 7 bases; unmatched junction nucleotides: 8. As DNA, the CDR3 is TGTGCCAGCAGCGCAGGACAGGGAATGGGTGGCTACACCTTC. Translation gives CASSAGQGMGGYTF.

CDR3 nucleotide sequence: TGTGCCAGCAGTATCGGGCCGCAAGAGACCCAGTACTTC. Amino acids: CASSIGPQETQYF. The chain couples TRBV12-3 or TRBV12-4 to TRBJ2-5, with D unclear. The CDR3 contains 13 residues. Trimming took off 5 bases at V and 2 bases at J, with 9 bases between the two ends.

The chain couples TRBV12-5 to TRBJ2-2; D unclear. The germline V gene encodes CDR1 LGHNT and CDR2 FRNRAP. The CDR3 loop spans 16 amino acids. With 5 bases removed from V and 3 bases from J, the gap between germline ends came to 16 bases. CDR3 bases: TGTGCTAGTGGTCCGAGGACCCGGGCGGACACCGGGGAGCTGTTTTTT. Its translation: CASGPRTRADTGELFF.

The chain links TRBV15 to TRBJ2-5; D possibly corresponds to TRBD2 (6 bases). Germline CDR1 and CDR2: LNHNV and YYDKDF (reference sequence). The CDR3 has 16 amino acids. Trimming pared 0 bases from V and 1 base from J, leaving 12 bases between. CDR3 sequence (DNA): TGTGCCACCAGCAGAGATCAAGGAGGGGCCCAAGAGACCCAGTACTTC. As protein: CATSRDQGGAQETQYF.

This chain connects TRBV5-5 to TRBJ2-7, with 7 bases that match TRBD1. CDR1 and CDR2 from the germline V gene are SGHKS and YYEKEE (reference sequence). Losses at the gene ends were 4 bases for V and 4 bases for J; bases not matched to a gene: 8. The CDR3 contains 14 residues. The DNA of the CDR3 is TGTGCCAGCAGCCTGAGGACAGGTGCTTACGAGCAGTACGTC. Its translation: CASSLRTGAYEQYV.

The chain links TRBV28 to TRBJ2-2; 14 nucleotides line up with TRBD2. Per the germline V gene, CDR1 is MDHEN and CDR2 is SYDVKM. The CDR3 has 15 residues. V shed 8 bases, J shed 6 bases, and the junction held 5 bases outside the gene matches. CDR3 sequence (DNA): TGTGCCAGCGGGTCGACTAGCGGGGGGGCCGGGGAGCTGTTTTTT. This encodes CASGSTSGGAGELFF.

The chain uses TRBV28 and TRBJ1-4, with D perhaps matching TRBD1 (5 bases). V was trimmed by 5 bases and J by 4 bases, leaving 17 bases between them. This CDR3 region has 16 residues. The V gene's germline CDR1 is MDHEN and CDR2 SYDVKM. This CDR3 reads CASSPTGTGDNEKLFF. CDR3 nucleotide sequence: TGTGCCAGCAGTCCAACTGGGACCGGGGATAATGAAAAACTGTTTTTT.

The V call is TRBV27, the J call TRBJ2-1; the D gene is possibly TRBD1 (5 bases). This CDR3 region has 15 residues. V was pared by 8 bases and J by 5 bases, with 19 bases between. The germline V gene has CDR1 MNHEY and CDR2 SMNVEV (reference sequence). The CDR3, as DNA: TGTGCCAGCTCTACCACGGGCAGGGCCGACAATGAGCAGTTCTTC. Translated, it gives CASSTTGRADNEQFF.

V gene TRBV10-3 combines with J gene TRBJ1-2; D is unresolved. V lost 6 bases, J lost 4 bases, and 15 bases lay in between. Germline loops: CDR1 ENHRY, CDR2 SYGVKD. The CDR3 is 14 amino acids. The CDR3 coding sequence is TGTGCCATCAGGTTTGGGATGGCTTCCTATGGCTACACCTTC. Protein product: CAIRFGMASYGYTF.

This CDR3 is CASRALQGFYEKLFF. CDR3 DNA sequence: TGTGCCAGCAGGGCATTACAGGGGTTCTACGAAAAACTGTTTTTT. The chain is built from TRBV28 and TRBJ1-4; 7 bases map to TRBD1. The CDR3 runs 15 residues. V was pared by 6 bases and J by 8 bases, with 12 bases of the junction left unmatched. Per the germline V gene, CDR1 is MDHEN and CDR2 is SYDVKM.

The chain is built from TRBV14 and TRBJ1-2, with no clear D. The CDR3 consists of 13 residues. Germline V gene data show CDR1 as SGHDN and CDR2 as FVKESK. The V end was cut by 0 bases, the J end by 5 bases, with 7 bases between. DNA for the CDR3: TGTGCCAGCAGCCAAGATATGAAGTATGGCTACACCTTC. It specifies CASSQDMKYGYTF.

The chain links TRBV6-5 to TRBJ1-1; 9 nucleotides align to TRBD1. The CDR3 extends over 12 amino acids. V lost 4 bases and J lost 11; bases outside the gene matches: 5. Germline CDR1 is MNHEY and CDR2 is SVGAGI. The CDR3 loop is CASSSHDRGAFF. The CDR3 DNA follows: TGTGCCAGCAGTTCTCACGACAGGGGGGCTTTCTTT.

The V gene is TRBV15, the J gene TRBJ1-2, with D possibly TRBD1 on 5 matching bases. Germline CDR1 reads LNHNV; CDR2 reads YYDKDF (reference sequence). V lost 4 bases and J 3 bases, leaving 12 bases between the germline ends. The CDR3 contains 14 residues. CDR3 sequence reads: CATSILTGDYGYTF. CDR3 nucleotide sequence: TGTGCCACCAGCATACTAACAGGCGACTATGGCTACACCTTC. Full variable domain (missing parts from reference TRBV15 and TRBJ1-2): DAMVIQNPRYQVTQFGKPVTLSCSQTLNHNVMYWYQQKSSQAPKLLFHYYDKDFNNEADTPDNFQSRRPNTSFCFLDIRSPGLGDTAMYLCATSILTGDYGYTFGSGTRLTVV.

This clone came up once. The chain has TRBV7-9 and TRBJ1-4; the match to TRBD1 covers 9 bases. Germline loops: CDR1 SEHNR, CDR2 FQNEAQ (reference sequence). The CDR3 consists of 16 residues. Germline trimming cut 3 bases from V and 0 bases from J; bases unmatched to any gene: 2. The CDR3 DNA reads as TGTGCCAGCAGCTTGGGACAGGGAGCAACTAATGAAAAACTGTTTTTT. This translates into CASSLGQGATNEKLFF.

This chain uses TRBV12-3 or TRBV12-4 with TRBJ1-1, with TRBD1 matching 7 bases. The CDR3 runs 13 residues. Losses at the gene ends were 6 bases for V and 3 bases for J; bases not matched to a gene: 4. CDR3: CASRETGDTEAFF. CDR3 in DNA: TGTGCCAGCAGAGAAACAGGGGACACTGAAGCTTTCTTT.

The V gene is TRBV2, the J gene TRBJ2-1, with D perhaps matching TRBD2 (5 bases). CDR3 size: 14 residues. CDR1 SNHLY and CDR2 FYNNEI come from the germline V gene. Trimming took 3 bases from V and 4 from J, leaving 10 bases between them. CDR3 sequence reads: CASSEETTYNEQFF. For the CDR3, the DNA is TGTGCCAGCAGTGAGGAGACTACTTACAATGAGCAGTTCTTC.

The CDR3 is CASSPGGLETQYF. The CDR3 DNA sequence: TGTGCCAGCAGCCCCGGGGGTTTGGAGACCCAGTACTTC. This rearrangement joins TRBV5-8 to TRBJ2-5; perhaps TRBD2 as D (6 bases). V lost 4 bases and J 5 bases, leaving 12 bases between the germline ends. This CDR3 is 13 amino acids long. The germline CDR1 and CDR2 sequences are SGHTS and YDEGEE. Using reference TRBV5-8 and TRBJ2-5 for the parts outside the CDR3, the full variable domain is EAGVTQSPTHLIKTRGQQATLRCSPISGHTSVYWYQQALGLGLQFLLWYDEGEERNRGNFPPRFSGRQFPNYSSELNVNALELEDSALYLCASSPGGLETQYFGPGTRLLVL.

The CDR3 is CASSFSPTGGGPKDTQYF. As DNA, the CDR3 is TGTGCCAGCAGCTTTAGCCCCACCGGGGGGGGCCCGAAAGATACGCAGTATTTT. This chain connects TRBV7-3 to TRBJ2-3, with 8 bases that match TRBD2. The ends lost 3 bases at V and 5 bases at J; junction bases unmatched: 16. The CDR3 has 18 amino acids. CDR1 is SGHTA, CDR2 FQGTGA, per germline.

The V and J genes are TRBV27 and TRBJ1-2, with a possible D match to TRBD1 (5 bases). The V gene's germline CDR1 is MNHEY and CDR2 SMNVEV (reference sequence). This CDR3 is 12 amino acids long. V gave up 6 bases and J gave up 10 bases, with 15 bases separating them. This chain's CDR3 is CASSPPGRSYTF. The CDR3 bases are TGTGCCAGCAGCCCCCCGGGACGATCCTACACCTTC.

The chain couples TRBV24-1 to TRBJ2-5, with 7 bases that match TRBD1. V lost 9 bases to trimming and J lost 5 bases; unmatched junction nucleotides: 8. The CDR3 extends over 13 amino acids. The germline V gene has CDR1 KGHDR and CDR2 SFDVKD. The CDR3 here is CATPWKGGETQYF. CDR3 DNA: TGTGCCACCCCCTGGAAAGGGGGCGAGACCCAGTACTTC.

The rearrangement links TRBV9 to TRBJ2-3, with a tentative D call TRBD1 (6 bases). Trimming took 5 bases from V and 2 from J, leaving 12 bases between them. Germline V CDR1 and CDR2: SGDLS, YYNGEE. CDR3 length equals 14 residues. The CDR3 sequence is CASSRQEATDTQYF. The CDR3 DNA reads as TGTGCCAGCAGTCGACAGGAGGCCACAGATACGCAGTATTTT.

This chain joins TRBV18 and TRBJ1-2; D uncertain. The CDR3 consists of 15 residues. V was pared by 0 bases and J by 0 bases, with 8 bases between. From germline, CDR1 is KGHSH and CDR2 LQKENI. The CDR3 coding sequence is TGTGCCAGCTCACCACCAGGAGGAACTAACTATGGCTACACCTTC. It is translated as CASSPPGGTNYGYTF.

The V call is TRBV7-9, the J call TRBJ1-1, with TRBD1 identical over 10 bases. V lost 8 bases and J lost 1; bases outside the gene matches: 7. Germline V gene data show CDR1 as SEHNR and CDR2 as FQNEAQ (reference sequence). CDR3 length equals 15 residues. This CDR3 is CASVPGQGWNTEAFF. The CDR3 DNA is TGTGCCAGCGTCCCGGGACAGGGGTGGAACACTGAAGCTTTCTTT.

The J gene is TRBJ2-6, the V gene TRBV19, with TRBD1 matching over 11 bases. Germline assignment: CDR1 LNHDA and CDR2 SQIVND (reference sequence). The CDR3 extends over 17 amino acids. With 6 bases clipped from V and 0 bases from J, the junction kept 4 bases outside the gene matches. DNA for the CDR3: TGTGCCAGTAGGTCTGGGACAGGGGGCTCTGGGGCCAACGTCCTGACTTTC. The encoded protein is CASRSGTGGSGANVLTF.